The rows below give T cell receptor beta chains drawn from one sample of a study of blood T cell repertoires in COVID-19. The table came from immunoSEQ multiplex PCR; TCRdb's copy has only in-frame clones and leaves some out. Here the sample spans some 340,000 clones, roughly nine tenths being singletons. The material sequenced was PBMCs or T cells enriched from blood (not recorded which). These receptors were taken from a woman aged 30 to 39 who had been exposed to COVID-19. CDR3s include the opening cysteine and the closing phenylalanine or tryptophan. The D gene is left open where the match is weak. Not every row has a clone size; where given, it reads once, few, many or a size class.

d_gene: .
j_gene: TRBJ2-1
v_gene: TRBV3-1/TRBV3-2
abundance: .
CDR3nt: TGTGCCAGCAGCCAGGGACTGCCATGGGAGTCCAATGAGCAGTTCTTC
CDR3aa: CASSQGLPWESNEQFF

d_gene: .
j_gene: TRBJ2-3
v_gene: TRBV11-2
abundance: .
CDR3nt: TGTGCCAGCAGCTTGGTACTTTCAGATACGCAGTATTTT
CDR3aa: CASSLVLSDTQYF

d_gene: .
j_gene: TRBJ2-2
v_gene: TRBV24-1
abundance: once
CDR3nt: TGTGCCACCAGTGATTCCCTTCGGGGACTTAACACCGGGGAGCTGTTTTTT
CDR3aa: CATSDSLRGLNTGELFF

d_gene: TRBD1
j_gene: TRBJ2-7
v_gene: TRBV5-1
abundance: .
CDR3nt: TGCGCCAGCAGTTTCGGACAGGGCGGCTACGAGCAGTACTTC
CDR3aa: CASSFGQGGYEQYF

d_gene: .
j_gene: TRBJ2-3
v_gene: TRBV5-1
abundance: .
CDR3nt: TGCGCCAGCAGCTTCGCACAGATGTCAGATACGCAGTATTTT
CDR3aa: CASSFAQMSDTQYF

d_gene: TRBD1
j_gene: TRBJ1-3
v_gene: TRBV7-9
abundance: .
CDR3nt: TGTGCCAGCAGCTATACCGGGACAGGGGGCGCAGGAGCTGGAAACACCATATATTTT
CDR3aa: CASSYTGTGGAGAGNTIYF

d_gene: .
j_gene: TRBJ1-5
v_gene: TRBV12-5
abundance: .
CDR3nt: TGTGCTAGTGGCCCCGGGACTTCAAACAATCAGCCCCAGCATTTT
CDR3aa: CASGPGTSNNQPQHF

d_gene: TRBD1
j_gene: TRBJ2-7
v_gene: TRBV15
abundance: .
CDR3nt: TGTGCCACCAGCGGGGACAGGGGCCCCTACGAGCAGTACTTC
CDR3aa: CATSGDRGPYEQYF

d_gene: TRBD2
j_gene: TRBJ2-1
v_gene: TRBV7-2
abundance: once
CDR3nt: TGTGCCAGCAGCTTTATATCCCAGCGGGGATACAATGAGCAGTTCTTC
CDR3aa: CASSFISQRGYNEQFF

d_gene: TRBD2
j_gene: TRBJ2-2
v_gene: TRBV6-2/TRBV6-3
abundance: .
CDR3nt: TGTGCCAGCAGTTACTCGCCCCTAGCGGCCGGGGAGCTGTTTTTT
CDR3aa: CASSYSPLAAGELFF

d_gene: TRBD1
j_gene: TRBJ1-3
v_gene: TRBV6-1
abundance: .
CDR3nt: TGTGCCAGCAGTGAAGGAAGAGGACAGGGAAGGTACACCATATATTTT
CDR3aa: CASSEGRGQGRYTIYF

d_gene: TRBD1
j_gene: TRBJ1-5
v_gene: TRBV19
abundance: few
CDR3nt: TGTGCCAGTGTGGAAGGGGGCCAGCCCCAGCATTTT
CDR3aa: CASVEGGQPQHF

d_gene: .
j_gene: TRBJ2-5
v_gene: TRBV11-2
abundance: .
CDR3nt: TGTGCCAGCAGCACCGGACATCAAGAGACCCAGTACTTC
CDR3aa: CASSTGHQETQYF

d_gene: .
j_gene: TRBJ2-7
v_gene: TRBV6-5
abundance: .
CDR3nt: TGTGCCAGCACCGGACAATCGGCCTACGAGCAGTACTTC
CDR3aa: CASTGQSAYEQYF

d_gene: .
j_gene: TRBJ1-4
v_gene: TRBV5-4
abundance: .
CDR3nt: TGTGCCAGCAGCTTGGGGGGAAGGGGAGGAGAAAAACTGTTTTTT
CDR3aa: CASSLGGRGGEKLFF

d_gene: .
j_gene: TRBJ2-2
v_gene: TRBV19
abundance: once
CDR3nt: TGTGCCAGTATGGGGCGGGGGCCCACCGGGGAGCTGTTTTTT
CDR3aa: CASMGRGPTGELFF

d_gene: .
j_gene: TRBJ1-1
v_gene: TRBV6-5
abundance: .
CDR3nt: TGTGCCAGCAGTTACAGCGATGAGAGCTCGAACACTGAAGCTTTCTTT
CDR3aa: CASSYSDESSNTEAFF

d_gene: .
j_gene: TRBJ2-7
v_gene: TRBV11-2
abundance: few
CDR3nt: TGTGCCAGCAGCCAGGGATATTCCTACGAGCAGTACTTC
CDR3aa: CASSQGYSYEQYF

d_gene: .
j_gene: TRBJ1-4
v_gene: TRBV9
abundance: .
CDR3nt: TGTGCCAGCAGCGGAACAGGACCCTCGGGTGAAAAACTGTTTTTT
CDR3aa: CASSGTGPSGEKLFF

d_gene: .
j_gene: TRBJ1-1
v_gene: TRBV7-2
abundance: .
CDR3nt: TGTGCCAGCAGCTTATTTCGACACAATCCTGAAGCTTTCTTT
CDR3aa: CASSLFRHNPEAFF

d_gene: TRBD1
j_gene: TRBJ2-5
v_gene: TRBV10-3
abundance: .
CDR3nt: TGTGCCATCAGGGGACAGGGACAAGAGACCCAGTACTTC
CDR3aa: CAIRGQGQETQYF

d_gene: .
j_gene: TRBJ1-2
v_gene: TRBV7-9
abundance: .
CDR3nt: TGTGCCAGCAGCTCCGCGGCCGGGGTCAACTATGGCTACACCTTC
CDR3aa: CASSSAAGVNYGYTF

d_gene: .
j_gene: TRBJ1-1
v_gene: TRBV5-6
abundance: .
CDR3nt: TGTGCCAGCAGGAGGGAAGCGAACACTGAAGCTTTCTTT
CDR3aa: CASRREANTEAFF

d_gene: .
j_gene: TRBJ1-5
v_gene: TRBV10-1
abundance: .
CDR3nt: TGCGCCAGCAGTGAAGGACAGAGAGGGTATCAGCCCCAGCATTTT
CDR3aa: CASSEGQRGYQPQHF

d_gene: TRBD1
j_gene: TRBJ1-2
v_gene: TRBV5-1
abundance: .
CDR3nt: TGCGCCAGCAGCGCGGCGGGACAGGGCGGTAACTATGGCTACACCTTC
CDR3aa: CASSAAGQGGNYGYTF

d_gene: TRBD1
j_gene: TRBJ1-2
v_gene: TRBV6-1
abundance: .
CDR3nt: TGTGCCAGCAGTGAAATGTTGTGGGGGACAGCCTATGGCTACACCTTC
CDR3aa: CASSEMLWGTAYGYTF

d_gene: .
j_gene: TRBJ2-1
v_gene: TRBV7-6
abundance: once
CDR3nt: TGTGCCAGCAGCGCCGGGGTGTACAATGAGCAGTTCTTC
CDR3aa: CASSAGVYNEQFF

d_gene: .
j_gene: TRBJ1-6
v_gene: TRBV29-1
abundance: .
CDR3nt: TGCAGCGTTGGAACGGGATATAATTCACCCCTCCACTTT
CDR3aa: CSVGTGYNSPLHF

d_gene: TRBD1
j_gene: TRBJ2-7
v_gene: TRBV6-5
abundance: .
CDR3nt: TGTGCCAGCAGTCGGGACAGGGGCTACGAGCAGTACTTC
CDR3aa: CASSRDRGYEQYF

d_gene: TRBD2
j_gene: TRBJ2-7
v_gene: TRBV6-2/TRBV6-3
abundance: few
CDR3nt: TGTGCCAGCAGTTCGGTCGGGACTAGTCAGTACTTC
CDR3aa: CASSSVGTSQYF

d_gene: TRBD1
j_gene: TRBJ1-6
v_gene: TRBV7-9
abundance: .
CDR3nt: TGTGCCAGCAGCTTAGCCGGACAGGGGCATTCACCCCTCCACTTT
CDR3aa: CASSLAGQGHSPLHF

d_gene: .
j_gene: TRBJ2-6
v_gene: TRBV18
abundance: .
CDR3nt: TGTGCCAGCTCACCAAATGTGAGGTCTGGGGCCAACGTCCTGACTTTC
CDR3aa: CASSPNVRSGANVLTF

d_gene: TRBD2
j_gene: TRBJ2-2
v_gene: TRBV7-2
abundance: few
CDR3nt: TGTGCCAGCAGCTTAGCGGCAGGGAGGGTCACCGGGGAGCTGTTTTTT
CDR3aa: CASSLAAGRVTGELFF

d_gene: .
j_gene: TRBJ1-3
v_gene: TRBV6-6
abundance: .
CDR3nt: TGTGCCAGCAGTCTAGGGGGGGGCAGGGGACGAGTTGGCTCCATATATTTT
CDR3aa: CASSLGGGRGRVGSIYF

d_gene: .
j_gene: TRBJ1-2
v_gene: TRBV9
abundance: .
CDR3nt: TGTGCCAGCACCGGAGGTCCGGGAGCTAACTATGGCTACACCTTC
CDR3aa: CASTGGPGANYGYTF

d_gene: TRBD2
j_gene: TRBJ2-3
v_gene: TRBV6-2/TRBV6-3
abundance: .
CDR3nt: TGTGCCAGCAGTTACTTATTTAGCGGGGGGCGCCCAGATACGCAGTATTTT
CDR3aa: CASSYLFSGGRPDTQYF

d_gene: TRBD1
j_gene: TRBJ1-1
v_gene: TRBV27
abundance: once
CDR3nt: TGTGCCAGCAGTTTTACAGGGGGCCCGGCTTTCTTT
CDR3aa: CASSFTGGPAFF

d_gene: .
j_gene: TRBJ2-3
v_gene: TRBV24-1
abundance: .
CDR3nt: TGTGCCGTTCAGGGGACAGATACGCAGTATTTT
CDR3aa: CAVQGTDTQYF

d_gene: TRBD1
j_gene: TRBJ1-2
v_gene: TRBV7-9
abundance: .
CDR3nt: TGTGCCAGCAGCCCCCTGGCCCAACAGGGGATGGCTAACTATGGCTACACCTTC
CDR3aa: CASSPLAQQGMANYGYTF

d_gene: TRBD2
j_gene: TRBJ2-1
v_gene: TRBV27
abundance: .
CDR3nt: TGTGCCAGCATGAGGGTGCGGGGGGACTACAATGAGCAGTTCTTC
CDR3aa: CASMRVRGDYNEQFF

d_gene: .
j_gene: TRBJ2-1
v_gene: TRBV24-1
abundance: .
CDR3nt: TGTGCCACCAGTGATTTGCAGCGGAACAATGAGCAGTTCTTC
CDR3aa: CATSDLQRNNEQFF

d_gene: TRBD1
j_gene: TRBJ2-3
v_gene: TRBV5-4
abundance: .
CDR3nt: TGTGCCAGCAGCCCACGGACAGGGAGCACAGATACGCAGTATTTT
CDR3aa: CASSPRTGSTDTQYF

d_gene: .
j_gene: TRBJ1-1
v_gene: TRBV6-5
abundance: once
CDR3nt: TGTGCCAGCAGTTATGGCGGGAACACTGAAGCTTTCTTT
CDR3aa: CASSYGGNTEAFF

d_gene: TRBD1
j_gene: TRBJ1-5
v_gene: TRBV19
abundance: .
CDR3nt: TGTGCCAGTAGTACGTCCCGGGACAGGGCTGGGGGCAATCAGCCCCAGCATTTT
CDR3aa: CASSTSRDRAGGNQPQHF

d_gene: TRBD2
j_gene: TRBJ2-5
v_gene: TRBV29-1
abundance: few
CDR3nt: TGCAGCGTTGACGGACTAGCGGTCCAAGAGACCCAGTACTTC
CDR3aa: CSVDGLAVQETQYF

d_gene: TRBD2
j_gene: TRBJ2-7
v_gene: TRBV7-9
abundance: .
CDR3nt: TGTGCCAGCAGCTTACGGCGGGGGGGTGGTTCCTACGAGCAGTACTTC
CDR3aa: CASSLRRGGGSYEQYF

d_gene: TRBD1
j_gene: TRBJ1-1
v_gene: TRBV7-6
abundance: .
CDR3nt: TGTGCCAGCAGCTACACAGGGGGGGAGGCTTTCTTT
CDR3aa: CASSYTGGEAFF

d_gene: TRBD1
j_gene: TRBJ1-4
v_gene: TRBV5-1
abundance: .
CDR3nt: TGCGCCAGCAGCTCGGCCAGACAGGGGTCTAATGAAAAACTGTTTTTT
CDR3aa: CASSSARQGSNEKLFF

d_gene: .
j_gene: TRBJ1-3
v_gene: TRBV5-1
abundance: .
CDR3nt: TGCGCCAGCAGCTTGGAGTTTGCTAGCTCTGGAAACACCATATATTTT
CDR3aa: CASSLEFASSGNTIYF

d_gene: TRBD2
j_gene: TRBJ2-1
v_gene: TRBV27
abundance: once
CDR3nt: TGTGCCAGCAGTCCCGAGTTTAGCGGGCTGTGGAATGAGCAGTTCTTC
CDR3aa: CASSPEFSGLWNEQFF

d_gene: .
j_gene: TRBJ1-4
v_gene: TRBV6-2/TRBV6-3
abundance: few
CDR3nt: TGTGCCAGCAGTTTTGGCCAACACAGCAAGAATGAAAAACTGTTTTTT
CDR3aa: CASSFGQHSKNEKLFF

d_gene: TRBD1
j_gene: TRBJ1-1
v_gene: TRBV4-1
abundance: .
CDR3nt: TGCGCCAGCAGCCCAAACAGGGGGCTGGTGATGAACACTGAAGCTTTCTTT
CDR3aa: CASSPNRGLVMNTEAFF

d_gene: .
j_gene: TRBJ2-5
v_gene: TRBV5-1
abundance: .
CDR3nt: TGCGCCAGCAGCTTGGAACAGGGTGGATGGGAAGAGACCCAGTACTTC
CDR3aa: CASSLEQGGWEETQYF

d_gene: TRBD1
j_gene: TRBJ1-1
v_gene: TRBV6-5
abundance: .
CDR3nt: TGTGCCAGCAGTCCGGGGACAGGAAAAGCTTTCTTT
CDR3aa: CASSPGTGKAFF

d_gene: TRBD1
j_gene: TRBJ2-3
v_gene: TRBV7-2
abundance: .
CDR3nt: TGTGCCAGCAGCGGATGGGACAGGGGAGGAGATACGCAGTATTTT
CDR3aa: CASSGWDRGGDTQYF

d_gene: .
j_gene: TRBJ1-1
v_gene: TRBV3-1/TRBV3-2
abundance: .
CDR3nt: TGTGCCAGCAGCCAATCCGGCGGAAACACTGAAGCTTTCTTT
CDR3aa: CASSQSGGNTEAFF

d_gene: TRBD2
j_gene: TRBJ2-5
v_gene: TRBV5-1
abundance: .
CDR3nt: TGCGCCAGCAACCCAGGCGGGGGGGAGGAGTCCCAGTACTTC
CDR3aa: CASNPGGGEESQYF

d_gene: .
j_gene: TRBJ2-7
v_gene: TRBV19
abundance: .
CDR3nt: TGTGCCAGTAGTATATTCGGGTCAGAGAGCTCCTACGAGCAGTACTTC
CDR3aa: CASSIFGSESSYEQYF

d_gene: TRBD1
j_gene: TRBJ1-5
v_gene: TRBV9
abundance: .
CDR3nt: TGTGCCAGCAGCTCCCGGGACAGGGATCAGCCCCAGCATTTT
CDR3aa: CASSSRDRDQPQHF

d_gene: .
j_gene: TRBJ1-3
v_gene: TRBV6-5
abundance: .
CDR3nt: TGTGCCAGCAGCCGCGGGACGACTGGAAACACCATATATTTT
CDR3aa: CASSRGTTGNTIYF